The rows below give T cell receptor beta chains drawn from one sample of a study of vaccination effects on CD4 cells after COVID-19. Their antigen targets remain unknown. Only in-frame clones appear in the TCRdb table, and some are missing; sequencing was by immunoSEQ multiplex PCR. The sample records 40,000 or so clones, more than 75% being singletons. This material consisted of CD4+ T cells from PBMCs cultured without peptide, taken before COVID-19 vaccination. The receptors stem from a human donor who received a COVID-19 vaccine. CDR3s include the opening cysteine and the closing phenylalanine or tryptophan. The order of the fields is J gene, CDR3 length, D gene, V gene, clone size, CDR3 protein, CDR3 DNA. The D gene is left open where the match is weak. Not every row has a clone size; where given, it reads once, few, many or a size class.

>TRBJ2-5|16|.|TRBV5-1|.
CASSLMARRDQETQYF
TGCGCCAGCAGCTTGATGGCCCGGAGGGACCAAGAGACCCAGTACTTC
>TRBJ2-1|14|.|TRBV11-3|.
CASSPRWGYNEQFF
TGTGCCAGCAGCCCCCGGTGGGGGTACAATGAGCAGTTCTTC
>TRBJ2-1|18|TRBD2|TRBV7-9|few
CASSLGLAAGSSYNEQFF
TGTGCCAGCAGCTTAGGGCTAGCGGCAGGCAGCTCCTACAATGAGCAGTTCTTC
>TRBJ1-1|18|.|TRBV5-1|.
CASSYVPKLNSMNTEAFF
TGCGCCAGCAGCTACGTCCCCAAACTAAATTCCATGAACACTGAAGCTTTCTTT
>TRBJ1-2|15|.|TRBV3-1/TRBV3-2|.
CASSQGLGRDYGYTF
TGTGCCAGCAGCCAAGGTCTAGGCAGGGACTATGGCTACACCTTC
>TRBJ1-2|16|TRBD1|TRBV11-3|.
CASSQPLTGGSYGYTF
TGTGCCAGCAGCCAACCATTGACAGGGGGCAGCTATGGCTACACCTTC
>TRBJ1-1|15|.|TRBV28|.
CASSLAGTPNTEAFF
TGTGCCAGCAGTTTGGCCGGGACACCGAACACTGAAGCTTTCTTT
>TRBJ1-2|16|TRBD1|TRBV9|few
CASSEISTGWNYGYTF
TGTGCCAGCAGTGAAATTTCGACAGGGTGGAACTATGGCTACACCTTC
>TRBJ1-2|16|TRBD1|TRBV2|.
CASSPHVSDRGPGYTF
TGTGCCAGCAGTCCACACGTCTCGGACAGGGGGCCTGGCTACACCTTC
>TRBJ2-2|13|.|TRBV5-1|.
CASSFWGSGELFF
TGCGCCAGCAGCTTCTGGGGTTCCGGGGAGCTGTTTTTT
>TRBJ1-1|15|.|TRBV18|.
CASSPQRQKNTEAFF
TGTGCCAGCTCACCACAACGACAGAAGAACACTGAAGCTTTCTTT
>TRBJ1-3|10|.|TRBV7-2|.
CVSRGNTIYF
TGTGTCAGCAGAGGAAACACCATATATTTT
>TRBJ1-1|14|.|TRBV18|.
CASSPPSLDTEAFF
TGTGCCAGCTCACCACCCTCTCTCGATACTGAAGCTTTCTTT
>TRBJ2-1|16|.|TRBV19|.
CASSRDSGFPYNEQFF
TGTGCCAGTAGTAGGGACTCGGGGTTTCCCTACAATGAGCAGTTCTTC
>TRBJ2-2|14|.|TRBV24-1|.
CATSAAVNTGELFF
TGTGCCACCAGTGCGGCAGTAAACACCGGGGAGCTGTTTTTT
>TRBJ2-1|15|.|TRBV11-2|.
CASSLAGAPTMKQFF
TGTGCCAGCAGCTTAGCTGGGGCCCCTACAATGAAGCAGTTCTTC
>TRBJ1-2|12|.|TRBV5-8|.
CASSPRHMGYTF
TGTGCCAGCAGCCCCCGACACATGGGCTACACCTTC
>TRBJ1-6|16|.|TRBV2|.
CASSDLSAGANSPLHF
TGTGCCAGCAGTGATCTCTCGGCAGGGGCTAATTCACCCCTCCACTTT
>TRBJ2-5|17|TRBD2|TRBV4-1|.
CASSQLGLAGGYETQYF
TGCGCCAGCAGCCAGCTTGGCCTAGCGGGGGGGTACGAGACCCAGTACTTC
>TRBJ2-6|18|.|TRBV18|.
CASSSLELPHSGANVLTF
TGTGCCAGCTCATCCCTGGAGCTCCCGCACTCTGGGGCCAACGTCCTGACTTTC
>TRBJ1-1|14|.|TRBV3-1/TRBV3-2|few
CASSQRGQNTEAFF
TGTGCCAGCAGCCAACGGGGACAGAACACTGAAGCTTTCTTT
>TRBJ1-3|14|TRBD1|TRBV9|.
CASSAGTGGDTIYF
TGTGCCAGCAGCGCCGGGACAGGGGGAGACACCATATATTTT
>TRBJ2-1|16|TRBD1|TRBV9|.
CASSAETGGARNEQFF
TGTGCCAGCAGCGCCGAAACAGGGGGCGCGAGGAATGAGCAGTTCTTC
>TRBJ2-1|15|TRBD2|TRBV9|.
CASSPGERGGYEQFF
TGTGCCAGCAGCCCGGGGGAGCGGGGGGGCTATGAGCAGTTCTTC
>TRBJ1-1|15|TRBD1|TRBV24-1|.
CATSDPRQGNTEAFF
TGTGCCACCAGTGATCCCCGACAGGGGAACACTGAAGCTTTCTTT
>TRBJ1-2|16|.|TRBV4-2|.
CASSQESTASNYGYTF
TGTGCCAGCAGCCAAGAGTCGACCGCCTCTAACTATGGCTACACCTTC
>TRBJ2-1|14|TRBD1|TRBV9|.
CASSVEGAPDGQFF
TGTGCCAGCAGCGTAGAGGGGGCCCCAGACGGGCAGTTCTTC
>TRBJ1-5|12|.|TRBV28|.
CASSLEGQPQHF
TGTGCCAGCAGTTTAGAGGGCCAGCCCCAGCATTTT
>TRBJ1-4|15|.|TRBV6-5|.
CASSRIWGPNEKLFF
TGTGCCAGCAGTCGCATCTGGGGCCCTAATGAAAAACTGTTTTTT
>TRBJ1-2|15|.|TRBV19|.
CASSIPGRETYGYTF
TGTGCCAGTAGTATTCCGGGACGGGAAACCTATGGCTACACCTTC
>TRBJ1-1|17|TRBD1|TRBV5-1|.
CASSLLPKTGGDTEAFF
TGCGCCAGCAGCCTACTACCTAAGACAGGGGGGGACACTGAAGCTTTCTTT
>TRBJ1-1|15|.|TRBV7-9|.
CASSFSGRAGTEAFF
TGTGCCAGCAGCTTCTCTGGCAGGGCCGGCACTGAAGCTTTCTTT
>TRBJ1-2|14|.|TRBV6-1|.
CASSELRQDYGYTF
TGTGCCAGCAGTGAATTAAGGCAGGACTATGGCTACACCTTC
>TRBJ1-5|14|.|TRBV3-1/TRBV3-2|.
CASSQSGRDQPQHF
TGTGCCAGCAGCCAATCCGGGCGAGATCAGCCCCAGCATTTT
>TRBJ1-2|14|.|TRBV3-1/TRBV3-2|once
CASTQDRTSYGYTF
TGTGCCAGCACCCAGGACAGAACGTCCTATGGCTACACCTTC